This T cell receptor beta chain emerged from a study of blood T cell repertoires in COVID-19. The assay was immunoSEQ multiplex PCR, and TCRdb's table has in-frame clones only and misses some. The sample includes roughly 86,000 clones, 82% of them seen just once. The CDR3 is 15 amino acids. Per germline, CDR1 MNHEY and CDR2 SVGAGI. Trimming left V 5 bases short and J 0 bases short, with 10 bases between. The chain links TRBV6-5 to TRBJ1-4; D is unclear. This clonotype was sampled from a human donor in a cohort sampled during active COVID-19. Material: peripheral blood. This chain's CDR3 is CASSPDGATNEKLFF. The CDR3 DNA sequence: TGTGCCAGCAGTCCCGACGGAGCAACTAATGAAAAACTGTTTTTT.